A selection of T cell receptor beta chains follows, all from one sample in a study of T cells in Graves' hyperthyroidism and ophthalmopathy. One entry per CDR3 protein, called by TCRdb with MiXCR from the multiplex PCR reads. Of over 500,000 distinct CDR3 sequences listed, about 14% are singletons. The sequenced material came from blood. Receptors were obtained from a woman aged 40 to 50 with Graves' hyperthyroidism. The CDR3 runs from the conserved cysteine through the conserved F or W. The order of the fields is CDR3 protein, V gene, J gene.

CDR3: CASSLAVGDTQYF
V: TRBV5-1
J: TRBJ2-3

CDR3: CAWSVERGTNEKLFF
V: TRBV30
J: TRBJ1-4

CDR3: CASSFAGKETQYF
V: TRBV12-3/TRBV12-4
J: TRBJ2-5

CDR3: CASNLLAGRYNEQFF
V: TRBV12-3/TRBV12-4
J: TRBJ2-1

CDR3: CASSQDRQGTDTQYF
V: TRBV4-2
J: TRBJ2-3

CDR3: CSATGSLSGNQPQHF
V: TRBV20-1
J: TRBJ1-5

CDR3: CASSQSGTPYSNQPQHF
V: TRBV3-1
J: TRBJ1-5

CDR3: CSAIGTGGYEQYF
V: TRBV29-1
J: TRBJ2-7

CDR3: CSATGAGDYGYTF
V: TRBV20-1
J: TRBJ1-2

CDR3: CASSERGFIDTQYF
V: TRBV6-1
J: TRBJ2-3

CDR3: CASSPSQGRGETQYF
V: TRBV18
J: TRBJ2-5

CDR3: CAISQSGEGINEQFF
V: TRBV10-3
J: TRBJ2-1

CDR3: CASSPEEGITEAFF
V: TRBV12-3/TRBV12-4
J: TRBJ1-1

CDR3: CASSSPGGRDPPYEQYF
V: TRBV28
J: TRBJ2-7

CDR3: CASSASQDTEAFF
V: TRBV2
J: TRBJ1-1

CDR3: CASSPRGQFYNEQFF
V: TRBV18
J: TRBJ2-1

CDR3: CASSFWGREGLLDTQYF
V: TRBV7-8
J: TRBJ2-3

CDR3: CASSPRGTIQETQYF
V: TRBV7-9
J: TRBJ2-5

CDR3: CSARDSAGTNEKLFF
V: TRBV20-1
J: TRBJ1-4

CDR3: CALTPVGTQYF
V: TRBV24-1
J: TRBJ2-5

CDR3: CSATQTGGRVNEQFF
V: TRBV20-1
J: TRBJ2-1

CDR3: CASSVATGRGVGNTIYF
V: TRBV3-1
J: TRBJ1-3

CDR3: CASSQEYSTSTDTQYF
V: TRBV4-1
J: TRBJ2-3

CDR3: CASSHTGTAYNEQFF
V: TRBV4-1
J: TRBJ2-1

CDR3: CASSLWGPEQYF
V: TRBV5-1
J: TRBJ2-7

CDR3: CAISGGATNTDTQYF
V: TRBV10-3
J: TRBJ2-3

CDR3: CASSQEILAGRDEQFF
V: TRBV3-1
J: TRBJ2-1

CDR3: CASSQVDRHTEAFF
V: TRBV3-1
J: TRBJ1-1